The 7 T cell receptor beta chains below come from one sample, sequenced in a study of blood T cells in healthy people across ages. Next came a second PCR, run for about 7 to 12 cycles, which used a sample-barcoded 5' primer along with a J-beta primer mix. TCRdb reprocessed the 5' RACE reads via MiXCR and lists one record per CDR3 protein. The sample has 1.8 million or so distinct CDR3 sequences; 39% are singletons. Input material: blood. These receptors were obtained from a human donor in good health.

Only a few counts were recorded for this clonotype. This sequence joins TRBV29-1 and TRBJ1-2, with 8 positions matching TRBD1. Trimming removed 7 bases from V and 7 bases from J; junction bases left unmatched: 8. The CDR3 totals 12 residues. Germline-derived CDR1 and CDR2 are SQVTM and ANQGSEA. CDR3: CSARQGSAGYTF. CDR3 in DNA: TGCAGCGCCCGACAGGGGAGCGCTGGCTACACCTTC.

As concerns this clonotype: A read error may explain this, as a much larger clone is one base away. V is TRBV7-9 and J is TRBJ1-4; D unresolved. The CDR3 loop spans 16 amino acids. The germline gives CDR1 SEHNR, CDR2 FQNEAQ (reference sequence). CDR3 region: CASSHFTTPSDEKRFF. Here the CDR3 DNA reads TGTGCCAGCAGCCACTTCACGACGCCTTCAGATGAAAAACGGTTTTTT.

This clonotype has more than one count but fewer than ten. The chain links TRBV29-1 to TRBJ1-4; no reliable D call. CDR3 length equals 12 residues. Germline values: CDR1 SQVTM, CDR2 ANQGSEA. Trimming stripped 0 bases from V and 7 bases from J, with 6 bases between. The CDR3 DNA is TGCAGCGTTGAAGATATTGGTGAAAAACTGTTTTTT. This sequence encodes CSVEDIGEKLFF.

This clonotype has only a few counts. V gene TRBV9 combines with J gene TRBJ1-1; D is uncertain. The V and J ends lost 4 bases and 10 bases respectively, with 23 bases between them. The germline V gene has CDR1 SGDLS and CDR2 YYNGEE. This CDR3 spans 15 amino acids. The CDR3 is CASSPRYDMRGRAFF. CDR3 coding DNA: TGTGCCAGCAGCCCCAGATATGACATGAGAGGTAGAGCTTTCTTT.

Only a few counts were recorded for this clonotype. V gene TRBV7-2 combines with J gene TRBJ1-2; maybe TRBD1 (5 bases). Germline values: CDR1 SGHTA, CDR2 FQGNSA. The CDR3 runs to 15 residues. V lost 5 bases to trimming and J lost 6 bases, with 19 bases between them. CDR3 protein: CASSLRPGGRDGYTF. CDR3 coding DNA: TGTGCCAGCAGCCTAAGGCCTGGGGGGAGGGATGGCTACACCTTC.

The rearrangement links TRBV20-1 to TRBJ2-1; the match to TRBD2 covers 12 bases. CDR1 is DFQATT and CDR2 is SNEGSKA in the germline V gene (reference sequence). V shed 0 bases, J shed 14 bases, and the junction held 8 bases outside the gene matches. The CDR3 extends over 14 amino acids. The CDR3 DNA reads TGCAGTGCTAGAGATGAGGCTAGCGGGGGGGAGGAGTTCTTC. Amino acid sequence: CSARDEASGGEEFF.

This clonotype was seen at least ten times. The chain carries TRBV5-5 and TRBJ1-1, with a tentative D call TRBD1 (6 bases). V was shortened by 1 base and J by 3 bases, with 10 bases between the two germline ends. Germline CDR1 SGHKS, CDR2 YYEKEE (reference sequence). The CDR3 has 14 amino acids. Written as DNA, the CDR3 is TGTGCCAGCAGCTTGAATGGGGGCCACACTGAAGCTTTCTTT. This gives the protein CASSLNGGHTEAFF. Variable domain in full (rest from reference TRBV5-5 and TRBJ1-1): DAGVTQSPTHLIKTRGQQVTLRCSPISGHKSVSWYQQVLGQGPQFIFQYYEKEERGRGNFPDRFSARQFPNYSSELNVNALLLGDSALYLCASSLNGGHTEAFFGQGTRLTVV.